This T cell receptor (beta chain) appears in the sequencing data of a study of T cell responses to AZD1222 COVID-19 vaccine. Sequenced by immunoSEQ multiplex PCR; TCRdb stores in-frame clones only, minus some. Found here are roughly 70,000 clones, roughly 90% of them singletons; the top ten hold around a sixth. In its sample, this clone was seen a few times. Its antigen remains unidentified. Study findings and constraints: Most donors were white British and more were female, and clonal diversity was possibly underestimated.

Germline loops: CDR1 SGHDN, CDR2 FVKESK. Trimming took 4 bases from V and 0 from J; bases not matched to a gene: 7. The CDR3 runs 16 residues. This specimen consisted of peripheral blood, obtained on day 0 of AZD1222 vaccination. This sequence joins TRBV14 and TRBJ1-1; 8 bases line up with TRBD1. The origin of this receptor is an adult in good health. CDR3 sequence: CASSRGQGSLNTEAFF. In DNA form, the CDR3 reads TGTGCCAGCAGCCGAGGACAGGGCAGCCTGAACACTGAAGCTTTCTTT. Combining the CDR3 with reference TRBV14 and TRBJ1-1 gives the whole variable domain EAGVTQFPSHSVIEKGQTVTLRCDPISGHDNLYWYRRVMGKEIKFLLHFVKESKQDESGMPNNRFLAERTGGTYSTLKVQPAELEDSGVYFCASSRGQGSLNTEAFFGQGTRLTVV.